The rows below give T cell receptor beta chains drawn from one sample of a study of blood T cell repertoires in COVID-19. The data were produced by immunoSEQ multiplex PCR, yet TCRdb's version contains in-frame clones alone and is incomplete. The sample lists some 200,000 clones, approximately 81% occurring once. Input material: PBMCs or T cells enriched from blood (not recorded which). The source is a woman aged 50 to 65 with acute COVID-19. CDR3s include the opening cysteine and the closing phenylalanine or tryptophan. A D gene is named only where the DNA matches it firmly. Where a row states a size, it is once, few, many or the class of an expanded clone; other rows omit it.

size: .
V: TRBV7-2
J: TRBJ2-2
D: .
CDR3: CASSLGPRRELFF
DNA: TGTGCCAGCAGCTTGGGGCCGAGGAGGGAGCTGTTTTTT

size: .
V: TRBV28
J: TRBJ1-5
D: .
CDR3: CATSGHQPQHF
DNA: TGTGCCACCTCTGGCCACCAGCCCCAGCATTTT

size: .
V: TRBV7-9
J: TRBJ2-3
D: .
CDR3: CASSPGGKDTQYF
DNA: TGTGCCAGCAGCCCCGGAGGAAAAGATACGCAGTATTTT

size: .
V: TRBV7-6
J: TRBJ2-3
D: TRBD2
CDR3: CASSLELTSGSSTDTQYF
DNA: TGTGCCAGCAGCTTAGAGTTGACTAGCGGGAGTAGCACAGATACGCAGTATTTT

size: .
V: TRBV18
J: TRBJ1-3
D: .
CDR3: CASSPGSSSGNTIYF
DNA: TGTGCCAGCTCACCCGGGTCTTCCTCTGGAAACACCATATATTTT

size: .
V: TRBV27
J: TRBJ2-7
D: .
CDR3: CASSLKDSYEQYF
DNA: TGTGCCAGCAGTTTAAAAGACAGCTACGAGCAGTACTTC

size: .
V: TRBV6-5
J: TRBJ2-7
D: .
CDR3: CATHIGSGMGEQYF
DNA: TGTGCCACCCACATAGGCAGCGGTATGGGCGAGCAGTACTTC

size: .
V: TRBV18
J: TRBJ1-4
D: TRBD1
CDR3: CASSRTSGQGATNEKLFF
DNA: TGTGCCAGCTCACGGACCTCGGGACAGGGGGCGACTAATGAAAAACTGTTTTTT

size: .
V: TRBV7-8
J: TRBJ1-1
D: .
CDR3: CASSLRQTGAEAFF
DNA: TGTGCCAGCAGCTTACGACAGACAGGCGCTGAAGCTTTCTTT

size: .
V: TRBV29-1
J: TRBJ2-3
D: TRBD1
CDR3: CSVRGWTDTQYF
DNA: TGCAGCGTCAGGGGGTGGACAGATACGCAGTATTTT

size: .
V: TRBV7-2
J: TRBJ2-3
D: TRBD2
CDR3: CASSLAGLAGGDTQYF
DNA: TGTGCCAGCAGCTTAGCGGGACTAGCGGGGGGGGATACGCAGTATTTT

size: .
V: TRBV20-1
J: TRBJ1-5
D: TRBD1
CDR3: CSASNPRQGVTQPQHF
DNA: TGCAGTGCTAGTAACCCCAGACAGGGGGTGACTCAGCCCCAGCATTTT

size: .
V: TRBV5-1
J: TRBJ2-4
D: .
CDR3: CASSARPFVQGTVSKNIQYF
DNA: TGCGCCAGCAGCGCACGACCCTTTGTACAGGGAACGGTTTCCAAAAACATTCAGTACTTC

size: .
V: TRBV27
J: TRBJ2-1
D: TRBD1
CDR3: CASGDRDPNNEQFF
DNA: TGTGCCAGCGGGGACAGAGATCCCAACAATGAGCAGTTCTTC

size: .
V: TRBV5-4
J: TRBJ1-4
D: .
CDR3: CASSRGGNEKLFF
DNA: TGTGCCAGCAGCCGGGGGGGGAATGAAAAACTGTTTTTT

size: .
V: TRBV2
J: TRBJ2-2
D: TRBD2
CDR3: CASSEMVGGPTGELFF
DNA: TGTGCCAGCAGTGAAATGGTGGGAGGGCCGACCGGGGAGCTGTTTTTT

size: .
V: TRBV11-3
J: TRBJ1-3
D: .
CDR3: CASSPRQFSGNTIYF
DNA: TGTGCCAGCAGCCCGAGACAGTTCTCTGGAAACACCATATATTTT

size: .
V: TRBV28
J: TRBJ2-3
D: .
CDR3: CASSDPQQNTQYF
DNA: TGTGCCAGCAGTGATCCCCAACAGAATACGCAGTATTTT

size: once
V: TRBV28
J: TRBJ1-3
D: .
CDR3: CASSEFLSGNTIYF
DNA: TGTGCCAGCAGTGAGTTTCTCTCTGGAAACACCATATATTTT

size: .
V: TRBV7-2
J: TRBJ1-6
D: TRBD1
CDR3: CASSLGGTVNSPLHF
DNA: TGTGCCAGCAGCTTAGGGGGGACAGTGAATTCACCCCTCCACTTT

size: .
V: TRBV27
J: TRBJ1-2
D: TRBD1
CDR3: CASRFTGGFNYGYTF
DNA: TGTGCCAGCAGGTTCACAGGGGGCTTTAACTATGGCTACACCTTC

size: .
V: TRBV19
J: TRBJ2-7
D: TRBD2
CDR3: CASSPLRGLARSYEQYF
DNA: TGTGCCAGTAGTCCCCTCAGGGGACTAGCGCGTTCCTACGAGCAGTACTTC

size: .
V: TRBV9
J: TRBJ1-1
D: TRBD1
CDR3: CASSAGQSNTEAFF
DNA: TGTGCCAGCAGTGCGGGACAGTCGAACACTGAAGCTTTCTTT